One and the same sample provided the 18 T cell receptor beta chains below, sequenced in a study of metastatic and nonmetastatic thyroid tumors. No patient had received any treatment before thyroid surgery. TCRdb re-called the PCR reads via MiXCR. The sample comprises some 10,000 clones, 12% of which are singletons, and roughly 12% rests with the top ten. Sequences were obtained from blood. These receptor sequences come from a female donor with papillary thyroid cancer or a benign thyroid nodule (not recorded which). Some clones in this sample may be carry-over from other donors' samples.

The rearrangement links TRBV11-2 to TRBJ2-2; D possibly corresponds to TRBD2 (5 bases). This CDR3 is 16 amino acids long. V was pared by 4 bases and J by 1 base, with 13 bases between. CDR1 and CDR2 (germline): SGHAT, FQNNGV. The CDR3 sequence is CASSSAGLRNTGELFF. The CDR3 bases are TGTGCCAGCAGCTCCGCCGGACTCAGGAACACCGGGGAGCTGTTTTTT.

At least ten counts were recorded for this clone. The rearrangement joins TRBV20-1 to TRBJ2-7; 8 positions match TRBD2. Trimming cost V 5 bases and J 0 bases; bases outside gene matches: 3. The CDR3 has 13 amino acids. Germline loops: CDR1 DFQATT, CDR2 SNEGSKA (reference sequence). The CDR3 bases are TGCAGTGCTGGGAGCGGGAGCTCCTACGAGCAGTACTTC. It translates to CSAGSGSSYEQYF.

This clone was detected many times. The genes are TRBV4-1 and TRBJ1-1; a possible D gene is TRBD1 (6 bases). Trimming shortened V by 7 bases and J by 4 bases, and 13 bases separated the two germline ends. This CDR3 region has 13 residues. Per germline, CDR1 MGHRA and CDR2 YSYEKL. The CDR3 protein is CASTRGGLTEAFF. The CDR3 region has the DNA TGCGCCAGCACCCGTGGGGGGCTCACTGAAGCTTTCTTT.

This sequence joins TRBV30 and TRBJ1-3; 9 bases match TRBD1. This CDR3 spans 14 amino acids. The germline V gene has CDR1 GTSNPN and CDR2 SVGIG (reference sequence). The junction had 6 bases not matched to a gene; V was cut back by 3 bases and J by 6 bases. The DNA of the CDR3 is TGTGCCTGGAGGACGGGACAGGGACAAAACACCATATATTTT. It yields the protein CAWRTGQGQNTIYF.

This clone is medium-sized (0.01 to 0.1%) in the sample. The CDR3 protein is CASSSGTRSYEQYF. The CDR3 DNA is TGTGCCAGCAGTTCCGGGACCCGGTCCTACGAGCAGTACTTC. V and J are TRBV12-3 or TRBV12-4 and TRBJ2-7, with D perhaps assigned TRBD1 or TRBD2 (5 bases each). This CDR3 is built from 14 residues. The germline V and J ends were trimmed by 4 bases and 1 base, with 11 bases remaining between them.

This clone is medium-sized by share. The chain couples TRBV4-2 to TRBJ2-1; 11 nucleotides align to TRBD2. The CDR3 covers 15 residues. CDR1 is LGHNA and CDR2 is YNFKEQ in the germline V gene. The V and J ends lost 4 bases and 5 bases, in that order; junction bases with no gene match: 4. CDR3 in DNA: TGTGCCAGCAGCCCGGGACTAGCGGCCCACAATGAGCAGTTCTTC. This encodes CASSPGLAAHNEQFF.

V and J are TRBV20-1 and TRBJ2-3; 7 positions match TRBD2. J gave up 6 bases and V 4 bases, and 16 bases lay outside the gene matches. Germline assignment: CDR1 DFQATT and CDR2 SNEGSKA (reference sequence). CDR3 length equals 16 residues. The CDR3 DNA is TGCAGTGCTAAACCCGCATCGGGACTATCCGCGGATACGCAGTATTTT. This gives the protein CSAKPASGLSADTQYF.

There are many counts of this clone. V is TRBV9 and J is TRBJ2-3; D ambiguous. The ends were cut back, 7 bases at V and 6 bases at J, with 6 bases in the middle. The CDR3 has 10 amino acids. Germline CDR1 is SGDLS and CDR2 is YYNGEE. CDR3 sequence: CASGRDTQYF. For the CDR3, the DNA is TGTGCCAGCGGGCGGGATACGCAGTATTTT.

This clone was counted ten times or more. The V gene is TRBV4-1, the J gene TRBJ2-5; no definite D call. The CDR3 is 15 amino acids. Germline V gene sequence: CDR1 MGHRA, CDR2 YSYEKL. V was clipped by 0 bases and J by 0 bases, with 8 bases between them. CDR3 sequence: CASSQDESYQETQYF. The CDR3 DNA sequence: TGCGCCAGCAGCCAAGATGAATCGTACCAAGAGACCCAGTACTTC.

The table lists this clone with many counts. The chain links TRBV7-2 to TRBJ1-5, with D perhaps TRBD1 (6 bases). Germline lookup yields CDR1 SGHTA and CDR2 FQGNSA. The V gene lost 6 bases and the J gene lost 4 bases, with 10 bases spanning the gap. This CDR3 is built from 13 residues. This chain's CDR3 is CASRGQGNQPQHF. The CDR3 coding sequence is TGTGCCAGCAGGGGACAAGGGAATCAGCCCCAGCATTTT.

This clone was counted at least ten times. J is TRBJ1-1 and V is TRBV20-1; perhaps TRBD1 as D (5 bases). Looked up from germline, CDR1 is DFQATT and CDR2 is SNEGSKA (reference sequence). The V and J ends lost 3 bases and 5 bases respectively, with 13 bases between them. The CDR3 is made up of 13 amino acids. As DNA, the CDR3 is TGCAGTGCTAGGAACAGGATTGGGACTGAAGCTTTCTTT. Residues: CSARNRIGTEAFF.

This clone was detected many times. This sequence joins TRBV10-3 and TRBJ1-2, with TRBD1 matching 8 bases. The CDR3 totals 13 residues. Per germline, CDR1 ENHRY and CDR2 SYGVKD. The V segment lost 4 bases and the J segment 7 bases; nucleotides outside the gene matches: 5. The CDR3 is CAISVQGAGGYTF. The CDR3 coding sequence is TGTGCCATCAGTGTCCAGGGGGCGGGTGGCTACACCTTC.

This clone occurred many times. The gene calls are TRBV19 and TRBJ2-3; 10 bases are a match to TRBD2. This CDR3 is built from 15 residues. Germline V gene data show CDR1 as LNHDA and CDR2 as SQIVND (reference sequence). The junction had 2 bases not matched to a gene; V was cut back by 2 bases and J by 3 bases. Here the CDR3 reads CASSIRSGGTDTQYF. In DNA, the CDR3 is TGTGCCAGTAGTATACGTAGCGGGGGGACAGATACGCAGTATTTT.

Turning to this clone: Germline is not matched at one junction end, which may reflect a read error. The chain carries TRBV5-1 and TRBJ2-2; 8 nucleotides agree with TRBD2. The CDR3 totals 15 residues. CDR1 and CDR2 from the germline V gene are SGHRS and YFSETQ. For the CDR3, the DNA is TGCGCCAGCACCTTCCAGTCGGGAGGGACCGGGGAGCTGTTTTTC. Protein: CASTFQSGGTGELFF.

This clone was observed many times. The chain couples TRBV19 to TRBJ2-1; D gene unclear. The germline V and J ends were trimmed by 5 bases and 6 bases, with 11 bases remaining between them. Looked up from germline, CDR1 is LNHDA and CDR2 is SQIVND (reference sequence). The CDR3 is 13 amino acids. CDR3 in DNA: TGTGCCAGTAGTGGGTTAGCCACCAATGAGCAGTTCTTC. Residues: CASSGLATNEQFF.

Within the sample, this clone is medium-sized. This rearrangement joins TRBV30 to TRBJ2-1, with TRBD2 matching over 13 bases. The CDR3 sequence is 15 residues long. V shed 0 bases, J shed 9 bases, and the junction held 5 bases outside the gene matches. Germline CDR1 reads GTSNPN; CDR2 reads SVGIG (reference sequence). The CDR3 nucleotides read TGTGCCTGGAGTGTAGGACTAGCGGGAGAGATTGAGCAGTTCTTC. Its translation: CAWSVGLAGEIEQFF.

The table lists this clone with many counts. The chain uses TRBV7-9 and TRBJ2-7, with D unresolved. CDR3 length equals 13 residues. CDR1 is SEHNR and CDR2 is FQNEAQ in the germline V gene (reference sequence). Between the trimmed V and J ends, which lost 2 bases and 3 bases, there was a span of 8 bases. The CDR3 bases are TGTGCCAGCAGCTTACCAGGCGGCTACGAGCAGTACTTC. Encoded protein: CASSLPGGYEQYF.

By frequency in the sample, this clone is medium-sized. The chain has TRBV12-3 or TRBV12-4 and TRBJ2-7, with D possibly matching TRBD2 (5 bases). The germline V and J ends were trimmed by 4 bases and 6 bases, with 7 bases remaining between them. The length of the CDR3 is 11 residues. CDR3: CASSSRGEQYF. The CDR3 DNA sequence: TGTGCCAGCAGTTCCCGGGGCGAGCAGTACTTC.